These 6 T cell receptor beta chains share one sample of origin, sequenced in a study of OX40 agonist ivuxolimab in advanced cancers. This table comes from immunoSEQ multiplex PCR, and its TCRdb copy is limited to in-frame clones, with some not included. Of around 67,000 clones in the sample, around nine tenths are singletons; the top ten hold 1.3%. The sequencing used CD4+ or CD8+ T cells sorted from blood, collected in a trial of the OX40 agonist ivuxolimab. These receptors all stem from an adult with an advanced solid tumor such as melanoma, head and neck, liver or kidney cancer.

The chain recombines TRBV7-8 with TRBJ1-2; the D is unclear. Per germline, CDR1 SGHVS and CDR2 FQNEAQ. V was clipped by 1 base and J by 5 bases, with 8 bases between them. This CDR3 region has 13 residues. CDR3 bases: TGTGCCAGCAGCTTAGTCGCTTCATATGGCTACACCTTC. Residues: CASSLVASYGYTF.

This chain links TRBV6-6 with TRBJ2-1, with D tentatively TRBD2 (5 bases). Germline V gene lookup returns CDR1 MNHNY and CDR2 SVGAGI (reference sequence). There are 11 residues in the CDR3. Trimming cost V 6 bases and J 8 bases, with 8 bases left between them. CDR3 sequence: CASSRGDEQFF. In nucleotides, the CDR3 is TGTGCCAGCAGCCGGGGTGATGAGCAGTTCTTC.

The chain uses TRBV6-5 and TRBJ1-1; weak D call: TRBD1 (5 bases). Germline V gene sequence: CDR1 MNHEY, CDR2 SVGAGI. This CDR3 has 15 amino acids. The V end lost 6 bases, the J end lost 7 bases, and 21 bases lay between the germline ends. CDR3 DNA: TGTGCCAGCAGGCCCTCCAGGGAGGGTAGGAGTGAAGCTTTCTTT. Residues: CASRPSREGRSEAFF.

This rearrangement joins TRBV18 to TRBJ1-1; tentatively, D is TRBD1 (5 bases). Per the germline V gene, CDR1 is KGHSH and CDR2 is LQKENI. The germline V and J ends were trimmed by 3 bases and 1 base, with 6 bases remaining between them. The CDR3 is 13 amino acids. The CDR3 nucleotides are TGTGCCAGCTCACCCAGGGAGAACACTGAAGCTTTCTTT. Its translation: CASSPRENTEAFF.

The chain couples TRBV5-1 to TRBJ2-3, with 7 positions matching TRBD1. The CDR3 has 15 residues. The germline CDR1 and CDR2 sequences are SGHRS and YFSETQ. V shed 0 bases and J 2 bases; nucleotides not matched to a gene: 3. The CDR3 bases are TGCGCCAGCAGCTTGGCCGGACAGGCCACAGATACGCAGTATTTT. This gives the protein CASSLAGQATDTQYF. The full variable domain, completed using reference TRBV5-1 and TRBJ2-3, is KAGVTQTPRYLIKTRGQQVTLSCSPISGHRSVSWYQQTPGQGLQFLFEYFSETQRNKGNFPGRFSGRQFSNSRSEMNVSTLELGDSALYLCASSLAGQATDTQYFGPGTRLTVL.

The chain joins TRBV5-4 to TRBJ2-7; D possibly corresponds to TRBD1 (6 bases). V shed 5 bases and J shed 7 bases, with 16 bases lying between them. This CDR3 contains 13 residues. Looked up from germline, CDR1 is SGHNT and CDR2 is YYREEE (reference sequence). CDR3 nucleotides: TGTGCCAGCAGGGATCCGACAGGCAGGGAGCAGTACTTC. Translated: CASRDPTGREQYF.